In its sample, the clone carrying this T cell receptor beta chain was seen a few times. Its target is unknown. In the PCR, 60 Vbeta and 13 Jbeta primers were used. Only in-frame clones appear in the TCRdb table, and some are missing; sequencing was by immunoSEQ multiplex PCR. The repertoire holds 150,000 or so clones, around three quarters seen once, with more than 10% in the top ten. The data derive from a study of cytomegalovirus exposure and HLA in healthy donors. General observations from the study: Accounts indicate the classifier identified cytomegalovirus status with strong specificity and sensitivity. Only CMV serostatus was available as immune exposure information. Listed as cytomegalovirus-associated were 164 TCR beta chains. Association with HLA alleles at 0.05 false discovery rate was found for 15,000 or so TCR beta sequences in a later analysis.

The source is a man in his forties in good health and CMV-seropositive. Sequencing was performed on PBMCs.

CDR3 nucleotides: TGTGCCAGCAGACTGCCGGCAGAGGCCTACGAGCAGTACTTC. This sequence encodes CASRLPAEAYEQYF. J is TRBJ2-7 and V is TRBV28; D remains unclear. Germline CDR1 and CDR2: MDHEN and SYDVKM. V shed 6 bases and J shed 2 bases, with 14 bases lying between them. The CDR3 sequence is 14 residues long. The full variable domain, rest sourced from reference TRBV28 and TRBJ2-7, is DVKVTQSSRYLVKRTGEKVFLECVQDMDHENMFWYRQDPGLGLRLIYFSYDVKMKEKGDIPEGYSVSREKKERFSLILESASTNQTSMYLCASRLPAEAYEQYFGPGTRLTVT.